This T cell receptor (beta chain) originates from a study of T cells in tuberculosis. Looking at the study overall: A South African cohort included IGRA-negative adolescents, latently infected IGRA-positive adolescents and adults with active tuberculosis.

Comment on this clone: Antigen: not known.

Method: immunoSEQ multiplex PCR; TCRdb's copy keeps in-frame clones and lacks some. The profile shows more than 30,000 clones, roughly 93% of them singletons. V was cut by 0 bases and J by 0 bases, with 12 bases left in between. The germline gives CDR1 SGHDT, CDR2 YYEEEE. The CDR3 loop spans 17 amino acids. Findings and caveats of the study: Active tuberculosis alpha repertoires lay closer to GMM-specific TCRs than controls'.

The sequence was collected from a donor aged 10-29 years with latent tuberculosis or without tuberculosis infection. Some clones in this sample may be carry-over from other donors' samples. Sequenced sample: PBMCs. The V gene is TRBV5-6, the J gene TRBJ2-2, with D uncertain. The CDR3 DNA is TGTGCCAGCAGCTTGGACAAATCCCCCGCGAACACCGGGGAGCTGTTTTTT. This sequence encodes CASSLDKSPANTGELFF.